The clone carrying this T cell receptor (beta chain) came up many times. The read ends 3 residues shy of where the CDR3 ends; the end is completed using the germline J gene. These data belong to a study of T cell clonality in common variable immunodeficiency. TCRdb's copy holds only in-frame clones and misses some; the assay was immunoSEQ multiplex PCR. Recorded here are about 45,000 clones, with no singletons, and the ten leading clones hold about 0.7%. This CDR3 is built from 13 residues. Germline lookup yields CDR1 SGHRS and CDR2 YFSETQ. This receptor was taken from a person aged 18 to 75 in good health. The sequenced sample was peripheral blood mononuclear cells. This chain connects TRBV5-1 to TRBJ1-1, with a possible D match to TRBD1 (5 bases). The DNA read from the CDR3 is TGCGCCAGCAGCTTCGGGGGGTCGCAGACG. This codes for CASSFGGSQT. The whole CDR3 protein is CASSFGGSQTAFF.